One and the same sample provided the 26 T cell receptor beta chains below, sequenced in a study of shared clonotypes between healthy human individuals. The naive CD8 fraction comprised CD45RO-negative cells positively selected for CCR7 and excluded terminally differentiated effector memory CD45RA+ cells. Repertoires were generated with immunoSEQ multiplex PCR, while TCRdb's copy carries only in-frame clones and drops some. The profile shows about 2 million clones, around 96% of them singletons. What was sequenced was naive CD8+ T cells sorted from blood. The receptors stem from a young man in good health.

This chain uses TRBV6-6 with TRBJ1-1, with D possibly TRBD1 on 6 matching bases. Trimming removed 2 bases at V and 4 bases at J, with 14 bases between. CDR3 size: 15 residues. Germline assignment: CDR1 MNHNY and CDR2 SVGAGI (reference sequence). CDR3 coding DNA: TGTGCCAGCAGTTACACCGCGGGAGGGGGCACTGAAGCTTTCTTT. This gives the protein CASSYTAGGGTEAFF.

As for this clone: This CDR3 is also generated by other DNA sequences in the sample. The chain recombines TRBV28 with TRBJ2-7; 11 bases line up with TRBD2. The CDR3 extends over 15 amino acids. Trimming took 3 bases from V and 2 from J; bases not matched to a gene: 3. The V gene's germline CDR1 is MDHEN and CDR2 SYDVKM. The CDR3 nucleotides read TGTGCCAGCAGTTTCCTAGCGGGGGGCCCCTACGAGCAGTACTTC. As protein: CASSFLAGGPYEQYF. The full variable domain, completed using reference TRBV28 and TRBJ2-7, is DVKVTQSSRYLVKRTGEKVFLECVQDMDHENMFWYRQDPGLGLRLIYFSYDVKMKEKGDIPEGYSVSREKKERFSLILESASTNQTSMYLCASSFLAGGPYEQYFGPGTRLTVT.

The V call is TRBV11-2, the J call TRBJ2-7, with a tentative D call TRBD2 (5 bases). V was pared by 5 bases and J by 6 bases, with 8 bases between. Germline assignment: CDR1 SGHAT and CDR2 FQNNGV. CDR3 length: 11 amino acids. The CDR3 sequence is CASSDGGEQYF. In DNA, the CDR3 is TGTGCCAGCAGCGACGGAGGCGAGCAGTACTTC.

The gene calls are TRBV4-1 and TRBJ1-1; possible D gene TRBD1, 6 bases. Germline assignment: CDR1 MGHRA and CDR2 YSYEKL. The CDR3 runs to 15 residues. Trimming removed 3 bases from V and 1 base from J, with 12 bases in between. CDR3 protein: CASSHWDKSNTEAFF. The CDR3 nucleotides read TGCGCCAGCAGCCATTGGGACAAGTCGAACACTGAAGCTTTCTTT.

The count of this clone is one. The genes are TRBV27 and TRBJ2-3; a weak D match, TRBD1 (5 bases). V was trimmed by 1 base and J by 3 bases, leaving 17 bases between them. Germline CDR1 is MNHEY and CDR2 is SMNVEV (reference sequence). The CDR3 covers 17 residues. The chain's CDR3 is CASSLWVAGSLTDTQYF. The CDR3 DNA sequence: TGTGCCAGCAGTTTATGGGTGGCAGGGTCTCTTACAGATACGCAGTATTTT.

V gene TRBV6-5 combines with J gene TRBJ1-6; D unclear. This CDR3 comprises 14 residues. Per the germline V gene, CDR1 is MNHEY and CDR2 is SVGAGI. V lost 6 bases and J lost 9, with 15 bases in between. CDR3 sequence: CASSPLVGGSPLHF. The CDR3 bases are TGTGCCAGCAGCCCGCTTGTGGGCGGTTCACCCCTCCACTTT.

With respect to this clone: The same CDR3 also results from other DNA sequences found in this sample. This chain links TRBV4-3 with TRBJ2-2, with unresolved D. CDR3 length equals 14 residues. Trimming removed 0 bases at V and 3 bases at J, with 5 bases between. Germline CDR1 reads LGHNA; CDR2 reads YSLEER. The DNA of the CDR3 is TGCGCCAGCAGCCAAGACAGTGACACCGGGGAGCTGTTTTTT. This translates into CASSQDSDTGELFF.

The chain recombines TRBV7-3 with TRBJ2-3; no clear D. Trimming pared 3 bases from V and 4 bases from J, leaving 8 bases between. The CDR3 is made up of 13 amino acids. CDR1 is SGHTA, CDR2 FQGTGA, per germline. The CDR3 here is CASSLSGPDTQYF. CDR3 nucleotide sequence: TGTGCCAGCAGCTTGTCCGGTCCAGATACGCAGTATTTT.

The CDR3 loop is CASSARTRYEQYF. CDR3 bases: TGTGCCAGCAGCGCAAGGACCCGCTACGAGCAGTACTTC. This rearrangement joins TRBV7-9 to TRBJ2-7; no reliable D call. CDR3 length: 13 residues. Germline CDR1 and CDR2: SEHNR and FQNEAQ (reference sequence). V was shortened by 5 bases and J by 3 bases, with 11 bases between the two germline ends.

The rearrangement joins TRBV4-2 to TRBJ1-6; 8 bases map to TRBD1. Losses at the gene ends were 0 bases for V and 10 bases for J; bases not matched to a gene: 5. The CDR3 runs to 15 residues. The germline V gene has CDR1 LGHNA and CDR2 YNFKEQ. The CDR3 here is CASSQDGQGGSPLHF. The CDR3, as DNA: TGTGCCAGCAGCCAAGATGGACAGGGAGGCTCACCCCTCCACTTT.

This chain uses TRBV29-1 with TRBJ1-1; D is ambiguous. The CDR3 runs to 11 residues. V lost 1 base and J lost 4, with 4 bases in between. Germline V gives CDR1 SQVTM, CDR2 ANQGSEA. The CDR3 loop is CSVEGATEAFF. The CDR3 DNA sequence: TGCAGCGTTGAAGGGGCCACTGAAGCTTTCTTT.

This chain connects TRBV10-2 to TRBJ1-6, with D possibly being TRBD1 (6 bases). The CDR3 length is 14 residues. Trimming took off 5 bases at V and 5 bases at J, with 10 bases between the two ends. Germline V CDR1 and CDR2: WSHSY, SAAADI. The CDR3 coding sequence is TGCGCCAGCAGTCCGACAGGCGATAATTCACCCCTCCACTTT. It is translated as CASSPTGDNSPLHF.

The V call is TRBV27, the J call TRBJ2-2; 7 bases fit TRBD2. CDR1 is MNHEY, CDR2 SMNVEV, per germline (reference sequence). The CDR3 extends over 15 amino acids. J was trimmed by 5 bases and V by 2 bases; bases with no gene match: 5. CDR3 sequence: CASSLGGSGTGELFF. CDR3 nucleotides: TGTGCCAGCAGTTTAGGCGGGAGCGGAACCGGGGAGCTGTTTTTT.

The chain is built from TRBV7-9 and TRBJ2-1, with 10 bases lining up with TRBD2. This CDR3 is built from 16 residues. V trimming: 5 bases; J trimming: 4 bases; junction bases outside the gene matches: 8. Germline V CDR1 and CDR2: SEHNR, FQNEAQ (reference sequence). The CDR3 DNA follows: TGTGCCAGCAGCCCCATCTGGACTAGCGGTTACAATGAGCAGTTCTTC. This translates into CASSPIWTSGYNEQFF.

The rearrangement links TRBV19 to TRBJ2-7; 7 nucleotides agree with TRBD2. This CDR3 region has 14 residues. V was clipped by 10 bases and J by 5 bases; unmatched bases: 14. From germline, CDR1 is LNHDA and CDR2 SQIVND (reference sequence). The CDR3 DNA is TGTGCCACCCGCCCGGGGGAGGGTCCCAACGAGCAGTACTTC. It codes for CATRPGEGPNEQYF.

This clone was observed a single time. The chain uses TRBV9 and TRBJ2-3; TRBD2 matches 9 bases. Looked up from germline, CDR1 is SGDLS and CDR2 is YYNGEE. J was trimmed by 6 bases and V by 0 bases; bases with no gene match: 8. The CDR3 covers 16 residues. The CDR3 protein is CASSVEASGIPDTQYF. CDR3 bases: TGTGCCAGCAGCGTAGAGGCTAGCGGGATTCCCGATACGCAGTATTTT.

CDR3 sequence reads: CASSATGTSGNTIYF. The CDR3 nucleotides are TGTGCCAGCAGCGCAACCGGGACCTCTGGAAACACCATATATTTT. V gene TRBV9 combines with J gene TRBJ1-3, with D perhaps TRBD1 (5 bases). Germline-derived CDR1 and CDR2 are SGDLS and YYNGEE. V was trimmed by 3 bases and J by 0 bases, leaving 10 bases between them. The CDR3 has 15 residues.

A single count supports this clone. The CDR3 DNA sequence: TGTGCCAGCAGTCGTGACAGGGCTAGCAATCAGCCCCAGCATTTT. Its protein is CASSRDRASNQPQHF. The rearrangement joins TRBV2 to TRBJ1-5; TRBD1 aligns across 7 bases. V trimming: 5 bases; J trimming: 0 bases; junction bases outside the gene matches: 4. The CDR3 is 15 residues long. Germline lookup yields CDR1 SNHLY and CDR2 FYNNEI.

The chain couples TRBV5-1 to TRBJ2-1, with 14 bases fitting TRBD2. Germline loops: CDR1 SGHRS, CDR2 YFSETQ. After removal of 5 bases from V and 7 bases from J, the junction contained 5 bases not matched to a gene. CDR3 size: 15 residues. The CDR3, as DNA: TGCGCCAGCAGACCGGGACTAGCGGGAGAAAATGAGCAGTTCTTC. This translates into CASRPGLAGENEQFF.

The chain has TRBV25-1 and TRBJ1-1, with D uncertain. CDR3 length equals 12 residues. Trimming took off 1 base at V and 2 bases at J, with 2 bases between the two ends. Germline V CDR1 and CDR2: MGHDK, SYGVNS. Here the CDR3 reads CASSESNTEAFF. The CDR3 DNA reads TGTGCCAGCAGTGAATCTAACACTGAAGCTTTCTTT.

The chain is built from TRBV9 and TRBJ2-2, with TRBD2 matching over 11 bases. The germline V gene encodes CDR1 SGDLS and CDR2 YYNGEE. Trimming cost V 8 bases and J 6 bases; bases outside gene matches: 3. The length of the CDR3 is 13 residues. DNA of the CDR3: TGTGCCAGAGGACTAGCGGGTCCCGGGGAGCTGTTTTTT. It translates to CARGLAGPGELFF.

The J gene is TRBJ2-3, the V gene TRBV5-6, with D possibly matching TRBD1 (6 bases). Trimming shortened V by 3 bases and J by 3 bases, and 20 bases separated the two germline ends. Germline assignment: CDR1 SGHDT and CDR2 YYEEEE. This CDR3 has 17 amino acids. The DNA of the CDR3 is TGTGCCAGCAGCTCCGTGGGGGCAGGGAGCTTGACAGATACGCAGTATTTT. Translated, it gives CASSSVGAGSLTDTQYF.

The count of this clone is one. The chain recombines TRBV6-6 with TRBJ2-7; D gene unclear. This CDR3 is built from 15 residues. The germline V and J ends were trimmed by 2 bases and 3 bases, with 14 bases remaining between them. Per germline, CDR1 MNHNY and CDR2 SVGAGI (reference sequence). CDR3 region: CASSYTRSWGYEQYF. Written as DNA, the CDR3 is TGTGCCAGCAGTTACACGCGATCGTGGGGCTACGAGCAGTACTTC.

The chain is built from TRBV7-9 and TRBJ1-2; TRBD1 aligns across 8 bases. CDR1 is SEHNR and CDR2 is FQNEAQ in the germline V gene (reference sequence). J gave up 3 bases and V 4 bases, and 10 bases lay outside the gene matches. The length of the CDR3 is 16 residues. CDR3 sequence (DNA): TGTGCCAGCAGCTCAACCCTCCTGACAGGGGACTATGGCTACACCTTC. It codes for CASSSTLLTGDYGYTF.

The chain has TRBV7-8 and TRBJ2-5, with 12 bases matching TRBD1. This CDR3 is 15 amino acids long. Unmatched junction bases numbered 4, after V lost 3 bases and J lost 5 bases. The germline CDR1 and CDR2 sequences are SGHVS and FQNEAQ. The CDR3 spells CASSLGQGAMETQYF. CDR3 DNA: TGTGCCAGCAGCTTGGGACAGGGGGCAATGGAGACCCAGTACTTC.

The chain couples TRBV5-4 to TRBJ2-1; 9 bases agree with TRBD2. The CDR3 totals 17 residues. V shed 4 bases and J 7 bases; nucleotides not matched to a gene: 15. Germline V CDR1 and CDR2: SGHNT, YYREEE (reference sequence). CDR3 in DNA: TGTGCCAGCAGCCTTCCCGTGGCTAGCGGGGTAGGAAATGAGCAGTTCTTC. It yields the protein CASSLPVASGVGNEQFF.